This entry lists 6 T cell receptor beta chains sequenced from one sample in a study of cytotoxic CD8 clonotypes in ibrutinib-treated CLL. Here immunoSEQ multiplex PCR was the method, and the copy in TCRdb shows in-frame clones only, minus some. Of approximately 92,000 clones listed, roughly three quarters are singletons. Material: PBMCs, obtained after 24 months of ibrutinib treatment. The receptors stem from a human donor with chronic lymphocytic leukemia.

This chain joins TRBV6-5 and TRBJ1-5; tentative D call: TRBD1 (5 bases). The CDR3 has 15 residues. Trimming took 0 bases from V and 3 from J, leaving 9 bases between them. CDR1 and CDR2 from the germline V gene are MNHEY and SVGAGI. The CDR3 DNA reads TGTGCCAGCAGTTACTCGACGGGGGTCAATCAGCCCCAGCATTTT. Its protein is CASSYSTGVNQPQHF.

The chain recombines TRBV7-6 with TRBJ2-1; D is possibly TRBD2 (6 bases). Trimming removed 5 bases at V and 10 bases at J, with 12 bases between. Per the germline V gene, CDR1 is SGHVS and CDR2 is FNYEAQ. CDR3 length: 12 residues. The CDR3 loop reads CASSRPSGEQFF. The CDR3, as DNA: TGTGCCAGCAGCCGCCCCAGCGGGGAGCAGTTCTTC.

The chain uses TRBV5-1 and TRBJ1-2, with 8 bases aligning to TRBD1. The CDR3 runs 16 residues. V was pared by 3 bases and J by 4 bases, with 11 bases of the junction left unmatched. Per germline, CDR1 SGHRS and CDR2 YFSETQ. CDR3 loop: CASSYPSGQGSYGYTF. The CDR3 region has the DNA TGCGCCAGCAGCTACCCTTCCGGACAGGGAAGCTATGGCTACACCTTC.

The CDR3 loop reads CASSEVGGQNTGELFF. The CDR3 DNA follows: TGTGCCAGCAGTGAAGTCGGGGGGCAGAACACCGGGGAGCTGTTTTTT. The chain uses TRBV2 and TRBJ2-2; possibly TRBD2 for D (7 bases). V gave up 1 base and J gave up 1 base, with 10 bases separating them. Germline CDR1 reads SNHLY; CDR2 reads FYNNEI. CDR3 length: 16 residues. Full variable domain (missing parts from reference TRBV2 and TRBJ2-2): EPEVTQTPSHQVTQMGQEVILRCVPISNHLYFYWYRQILGQKVEFLVSFYNNEISEKSEIFDDQFSVERPDGSNFTLKIRSTKLEDSAMYFCASSEVGGQNTGELFFGEGSRLTVL.

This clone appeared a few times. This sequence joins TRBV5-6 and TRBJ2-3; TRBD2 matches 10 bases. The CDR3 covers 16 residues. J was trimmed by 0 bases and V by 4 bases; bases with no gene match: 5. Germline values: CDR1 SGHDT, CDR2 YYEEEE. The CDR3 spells CASSTGLAASTDTQYF. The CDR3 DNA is TGTGCCAGCAGCACCGGACTAGCGGCTAGCACAGATACGCAGTATTTT.

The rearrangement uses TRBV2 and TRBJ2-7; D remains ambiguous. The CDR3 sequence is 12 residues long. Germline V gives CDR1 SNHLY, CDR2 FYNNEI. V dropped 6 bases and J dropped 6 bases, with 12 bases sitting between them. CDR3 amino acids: CASSLPGVEQYF. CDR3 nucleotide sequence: TGTGCCAGCAGCCTTCCGGGCGTCGAGCAGTACTTC.